This record concerns one TCR beta chain sequence. This sample is drawn from a study of CD8+ T cells in alopecia areata. cDNA reverse transcribed from extracted RNA served as the sequencing template. Repertoires were generated with immunoSEQ multiplex PCR, while TCRdb's copy carries only in-frame clones and drops some. The profile shows 100,000 to 150,000 clones, roughly 50% of them singletons. The V end lost 4 bases, the J end lost 9 bases, and 13 bases lay between the germline ends. From germline, CDR1 is GTSNPN and CDR2 SVGIG (reference sequence). The CDR3 is 12 residues long. The chain is built from TRBV30 and TRBJ2-1; D possibly matches TRBD1 or TRBD2 (5 bases each). The sample was NKG2D-low CD8+ T cells sorted from blood. This sequence originates from a human donor with alopecia areata. DNA for the CDR3: TGTGCCTGGAACCCGCTGGGGGTTGAGCAGTTCTTC. It is translated as CAWNPLGVEQFF.